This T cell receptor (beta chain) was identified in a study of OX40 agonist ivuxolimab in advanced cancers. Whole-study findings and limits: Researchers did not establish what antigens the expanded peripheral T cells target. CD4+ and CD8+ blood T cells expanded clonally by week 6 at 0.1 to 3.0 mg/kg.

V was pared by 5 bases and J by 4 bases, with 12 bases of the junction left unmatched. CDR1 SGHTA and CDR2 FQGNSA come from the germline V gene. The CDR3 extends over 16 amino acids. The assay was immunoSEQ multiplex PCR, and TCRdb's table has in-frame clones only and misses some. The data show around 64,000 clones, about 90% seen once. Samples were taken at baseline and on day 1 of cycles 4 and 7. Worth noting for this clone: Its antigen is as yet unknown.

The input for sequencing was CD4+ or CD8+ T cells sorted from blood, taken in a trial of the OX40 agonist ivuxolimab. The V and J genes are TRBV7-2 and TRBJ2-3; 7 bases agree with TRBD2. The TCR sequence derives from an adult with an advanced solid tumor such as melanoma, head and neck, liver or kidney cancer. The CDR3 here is CASSISGGLVADTQYF. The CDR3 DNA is TGTGCCAGCAGCATCTCGGGCGGACTAGTCGCAGATACGCAGTATTTT.